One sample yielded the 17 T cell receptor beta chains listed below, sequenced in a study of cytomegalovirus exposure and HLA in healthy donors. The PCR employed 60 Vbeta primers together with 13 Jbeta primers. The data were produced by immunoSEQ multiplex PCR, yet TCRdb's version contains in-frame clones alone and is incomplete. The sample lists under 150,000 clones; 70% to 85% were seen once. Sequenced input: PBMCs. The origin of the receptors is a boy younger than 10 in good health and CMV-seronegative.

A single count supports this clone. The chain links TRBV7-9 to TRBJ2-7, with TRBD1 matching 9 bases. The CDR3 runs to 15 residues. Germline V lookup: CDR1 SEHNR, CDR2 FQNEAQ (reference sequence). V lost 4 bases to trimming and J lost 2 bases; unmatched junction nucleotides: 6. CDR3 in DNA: TGTGCCAGCAGCTCGACACAGGGGGCGGCCTACGAGCAGTACTTC. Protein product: CASSSTQGAAYEQYF.

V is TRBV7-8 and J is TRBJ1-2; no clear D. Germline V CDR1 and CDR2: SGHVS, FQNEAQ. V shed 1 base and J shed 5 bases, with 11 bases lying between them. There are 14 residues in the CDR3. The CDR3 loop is CASSLELAPYGYTF. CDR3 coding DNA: TGTGCCAGCAGCTTAGAGTTGGCCCCTTATGGCTACACCTTC.

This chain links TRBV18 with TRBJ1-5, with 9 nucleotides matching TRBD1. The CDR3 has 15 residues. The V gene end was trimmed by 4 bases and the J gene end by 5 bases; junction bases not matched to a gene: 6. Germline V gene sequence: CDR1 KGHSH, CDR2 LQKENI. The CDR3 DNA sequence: TGTGCCAGCTCACGTCCGGGACAGGGCCATCAGCCCCAGCATTTT. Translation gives CASSRPGQGHQPQHF.

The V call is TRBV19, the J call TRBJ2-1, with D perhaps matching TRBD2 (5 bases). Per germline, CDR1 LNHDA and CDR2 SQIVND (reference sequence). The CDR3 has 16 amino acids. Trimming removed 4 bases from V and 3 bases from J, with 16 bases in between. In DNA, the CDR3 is TGTGCCAGTAGTACCGGACTGTTGGGCGTCTACAATGAGCAGTTCTTC. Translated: CASSTGLLGVYNEQFF.

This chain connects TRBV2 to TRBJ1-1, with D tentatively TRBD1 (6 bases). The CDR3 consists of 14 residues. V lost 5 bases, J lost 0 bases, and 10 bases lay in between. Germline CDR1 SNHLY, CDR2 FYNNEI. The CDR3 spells CASSLDSLNTEAFF. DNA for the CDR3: TGTGCCAGCAGTTTGGACAGTCTGAACACTGAAGCTTTCTTT.

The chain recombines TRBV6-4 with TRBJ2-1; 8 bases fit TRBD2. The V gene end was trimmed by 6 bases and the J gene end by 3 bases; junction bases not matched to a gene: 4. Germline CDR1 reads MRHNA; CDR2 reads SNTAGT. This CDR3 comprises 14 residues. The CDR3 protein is CASSASGSYNEQFF. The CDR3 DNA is TGTGCCAGCAGCGCGAGCGGGAGCTACAATGAGCAGTTCTTC.

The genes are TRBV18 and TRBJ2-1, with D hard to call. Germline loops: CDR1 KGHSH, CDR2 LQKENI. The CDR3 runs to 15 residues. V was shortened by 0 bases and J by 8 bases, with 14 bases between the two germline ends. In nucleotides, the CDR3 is TGTGCCAGCTCACCACCCAATGGAGTTGGCGATGAGCAGTTCTTC. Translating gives CASSPPNGVGDEQFF.

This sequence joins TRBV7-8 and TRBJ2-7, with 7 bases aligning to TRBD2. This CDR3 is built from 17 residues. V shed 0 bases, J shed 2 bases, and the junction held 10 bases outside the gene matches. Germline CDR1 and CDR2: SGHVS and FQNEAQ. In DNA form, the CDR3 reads TGTGCCAGCAGCTTAGCGGGAGGGCAGGAAGAACCCTACGAGCAGTACTTC. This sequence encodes CASSLAGGQEEPYEQYF.

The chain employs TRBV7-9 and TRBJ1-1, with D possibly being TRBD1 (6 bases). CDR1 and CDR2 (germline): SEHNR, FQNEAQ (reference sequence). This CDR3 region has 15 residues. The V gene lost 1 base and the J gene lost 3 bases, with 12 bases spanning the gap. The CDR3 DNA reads TGTGCCAGCAGCTTAGACAGGGTGGAGGACACTGAAGCTTTCTTT. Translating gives CASSLDRVEDTEAFF.

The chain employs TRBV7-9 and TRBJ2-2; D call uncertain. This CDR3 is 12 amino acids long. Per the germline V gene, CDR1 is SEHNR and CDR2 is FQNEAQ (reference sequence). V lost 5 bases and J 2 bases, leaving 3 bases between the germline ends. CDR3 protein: CASSPNTGELFF. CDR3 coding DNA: TGTGCCAGCAGCCCTAACACCGGGGAGCTGTTTTTT.

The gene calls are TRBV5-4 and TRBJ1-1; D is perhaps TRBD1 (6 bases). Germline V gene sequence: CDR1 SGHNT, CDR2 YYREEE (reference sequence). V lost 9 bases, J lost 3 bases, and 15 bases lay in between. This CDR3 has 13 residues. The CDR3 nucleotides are TGTGCCACTACAGGGAACGGGGACACTGAAGCTTTCTTT. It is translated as CATTGNGDTEAFF. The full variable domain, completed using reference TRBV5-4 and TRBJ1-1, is ETGVTQSPTHLIKTRGQQVTLRCSSQSGHNTVSWYQQALGQGPQFIFQYYREEENGRGNFPPRFSGLQFPNYSSELNVNALELDDSALYLCATTGNGDTEAFFGQGTRLTVV.

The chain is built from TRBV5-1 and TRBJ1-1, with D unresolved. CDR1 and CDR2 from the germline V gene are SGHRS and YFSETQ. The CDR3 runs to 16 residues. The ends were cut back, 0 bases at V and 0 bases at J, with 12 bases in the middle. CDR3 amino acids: CASSLVGIDMNTEAFF. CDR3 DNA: TGCGCCAGCAGCTTGGTTGGTATAGACATGAACACTGAAGCTTTCTTT.

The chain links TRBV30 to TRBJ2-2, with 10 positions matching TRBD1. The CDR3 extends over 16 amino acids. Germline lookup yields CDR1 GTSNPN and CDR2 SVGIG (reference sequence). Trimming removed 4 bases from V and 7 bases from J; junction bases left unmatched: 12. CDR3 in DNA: TGTGCCTGGAAACTTACCGGGACAGGGGTGGACGGGGAGCTGTTTTTT. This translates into CAWKLTGTGVDGELFF.

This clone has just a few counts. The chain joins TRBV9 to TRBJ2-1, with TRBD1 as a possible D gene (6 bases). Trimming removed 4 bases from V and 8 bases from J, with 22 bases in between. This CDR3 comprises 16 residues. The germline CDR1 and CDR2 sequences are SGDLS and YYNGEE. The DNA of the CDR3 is TGTGCCAGCAGCTTCCTACCGGGGATCAGGGGCGATGAGCAGTTCTTC. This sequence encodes CASSFLPGIRGDEQFF.

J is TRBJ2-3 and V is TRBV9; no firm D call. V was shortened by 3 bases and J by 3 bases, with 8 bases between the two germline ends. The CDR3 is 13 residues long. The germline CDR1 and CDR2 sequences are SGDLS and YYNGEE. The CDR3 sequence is CASSDSRTDTQYF. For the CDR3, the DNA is TGTGCCAGCAGCGACTCGAGGACAGATACGCAGTATTTT. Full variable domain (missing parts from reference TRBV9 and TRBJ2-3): DSGVTQTPKHLITATGQRVTLRCSPRSGDLSVYWYQQSLDQGLQFLIQYYNGEERAKGNILERFSAQQFPDLHSELNLSSLELGDSALYFCASSDSRTDTQYFGPGTRLTVL.

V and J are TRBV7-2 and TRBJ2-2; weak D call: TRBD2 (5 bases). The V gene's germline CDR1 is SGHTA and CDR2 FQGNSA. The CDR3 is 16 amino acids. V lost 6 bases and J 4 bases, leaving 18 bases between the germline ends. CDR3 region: CASRDSELGSTGELFF. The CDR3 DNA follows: TGTGCCAGCAGAGATAGCGAGCTAGGGAGCACCGGGGAGCTGTTTTTT.

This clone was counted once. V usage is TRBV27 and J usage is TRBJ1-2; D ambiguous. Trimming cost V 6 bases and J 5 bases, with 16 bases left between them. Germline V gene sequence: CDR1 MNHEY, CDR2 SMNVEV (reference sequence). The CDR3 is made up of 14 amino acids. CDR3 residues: CASSPLGSGYGYTF. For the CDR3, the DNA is TGTGCCAGCAGCCCCCTGGGGTCGGGGTATGGCTACACCTTC.